This T cell receptor beta chain originates from a study of T cells in Graves' hyperthyroidism and ophthalmopathy. Study-wide context: The authors collected peripheral blood at initial diagnosis, before any treatment.

CDR1 and CDR2 (germline): SQVTM, ANQGSEA. The V end lost 3 bases, the J end lost 5 bases, and 10 bases lay between the germline ends. This CDR3 is built from 12 residues. There were TCR beta CDR3 regions amplified from RNA transcripts. When the TCR CDR3 underwent first-round RT-PCR, the HTBI primer set was used. TCRdb passed the multiplex PCR reads through MiXCR, listing each CDR3 protein once. The sample shows roughly 240,000 distinct CDR3 sequences, almost 25% of them seen only once. This clonotype was counted at least ten times. The sequenced sample was blood. The clonotype was recovered from a woman aged 40 to 50 with Graves' ophthalmopathy. This chain joins TRBV29-1 and TRBJ1-1, with TRBD1 as a possible D gene (6 bases). The CDR3 spells CSVEEGGTEAFF. The CDR3 region has the DNA TGCAGCGTTGAGGAGGGGGGTACTGAAGCTTTCTTT.